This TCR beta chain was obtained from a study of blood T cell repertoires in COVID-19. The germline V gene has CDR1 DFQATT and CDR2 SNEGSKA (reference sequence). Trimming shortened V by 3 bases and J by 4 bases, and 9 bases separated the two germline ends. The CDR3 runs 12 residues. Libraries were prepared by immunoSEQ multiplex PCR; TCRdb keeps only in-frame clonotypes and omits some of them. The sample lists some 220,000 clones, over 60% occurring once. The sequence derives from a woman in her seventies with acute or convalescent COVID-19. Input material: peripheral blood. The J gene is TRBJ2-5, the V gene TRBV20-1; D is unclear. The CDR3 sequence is CSASWAAETQYF. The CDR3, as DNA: TGCAGTGCTAGTTGGGCAGCAGAGACCCAGTACTTC.